These 9 T cell receptor beta chains came from one sample sequenced in a study of T cell responses to AZD1222 COVID-19 vaccine. Clones were sequenced by immunoSEQ multiplex PCR, and TCRdb holds only the in-frame ones, with some missing. The sample comprises more than 150,000 clones, 88% of which are singletons, and about 24% rests with the top ten. The sequencing here drew on peripheral blood, taken 28 days after the second AZD1222 dose. The receptors here all came from an adult who received the AZD1222 COVID-19 vaccine.

This clone was picked up one time. V usage is TRBV4-1 and J usage is TRBJ2-7; D is ambiguous. Trimming took off 0 bases at V and 5 bases at J, with 14 bases between the two ends. The germline V gene has CDR1 MGHRA and CDR2 YSYEKL. The CDR3 is 15 amino acids. Here the CDR3 reads CASSQDLAKSDEQYF. CDR3 bases: TGCGCCAGCAGCCAAGATTTGGCTAAAAGCGACGAGCAGTACTTC.

The chain couples TRBV11-1 to TRBJ1-2, with a possible D match to TRBD1 (5 bases). The CDR3 totals 14 residues. Germline CDR1 reads SGHAT; CDR2 reads FQDESV (reference sequence). The V end lost 5 bases, the J end lost 0 bases, and 10 bases lay between the germline ends. The CDR3 DNA sequence: TGTGCCAGCAGCCCTGGGACGGCTAACTATGGCTACACCTTC. This gives the protein CASSPGTANYGYTF.

V gene TRBV6-4 combines with J gene TRBJ1-6; D is perhaps TRBD1 (6 bases). The CDR3 extends over 14 amino acids. Per the germline V gene, CDR1 is MRHNA and CDR2 is SNTAGT. Trimming took 4 bases from V and 10 from J, leaving 14 bases between them. Here the CDR3 DNA reads TGTGCCAGCAGTGCCTCCGCGGGGGGCTCACCCCTCCACTTT. This translates into CASSASAGGSPLHF.

The rearrangement links TRBV5-4 to TRBJ2-3, with a possible D match to TRBD1 (6 bases). In germline, CDR1 is SGHNT, CDR2 YYREEE (reference sequence). The CDR3 runs 13 residues. V gave up 4 bases and J gave up 4 bases, with 10 bases separating them. The CDR3 DNA reads as TGTGCCAGCAGCGCGACAGGTTCAGATACGCAGTATTTT. It encodes CASSATGSDTQYF.

The chain employs TRBV28 and TRBJ1-1, with D unresolved. Per the germline V gene, CDR1 is MDHEN and CDR2 is SYDVKM. Deletions cut 3 bases from V and 3 bases from J, with 5 bases between. The CDR3 length is 12 residues. CDR3 DNA sequence: TGTGCCAGCAGTTTGGATTACACTGAAGCTTTCTTT. Residues: CASSLDYTEAFF.

The CDR3 coding sequence is TGCGCCAGCAGCTTGGCGGGGACTAGCGGCACAGATACGCAGTATTTT. Translation: CASSLAGTSGTDTQYF. The chain couples TRBV5-1 to TRBJ2-3; the match to TRBD2 covers 10 bases. Germline trimming cut 0 bases from V and 1 base from J; bases unmatched to any gene: 2. Germline assignment: CDR1 SGHRS and CDR2 YFSETQ. This CDR3 is built from 16 residues.

This clone was counted once. Here the CDR3 DNA reads TGTGCCAGCAGTCCCAGGGGGGGCCCCTCTAAATGGACAGATACGCAGTATTTT. Amino acids: CASSPRGGPSKWTDTQYF. The chain links TRBV6-6 to TRBJ2-3, with D tentatively TRBD1 or TRBD2 (7 bases each). This CDR3 comprises 18 residues. V shed 5 bases and J shed 3 bases, with 24 bases lying between them. Germline loops: CDR1 MNHNY, CDR2 SVGAGI (reference sequence).

The CDR3 DNA reads as TGTGCCAGCAGGCTACAGGGGGGCGGGTACGAGCAGTACTTC. Translating it yields CASRLQGGGYEQYF. The chain links TRBV28 to TRBJ2-7; 8 bases are shared with TRBD1. The trim removed 6 bases at V and 4 bases at J, leaving 8 bases unmatched. From germline, CDR1 is MDHEN and CDR2 SYDVKM. The length of the CDR3 is 14 residues. Variable domain in full (rest from reference TRBV28 and TRBJ2-7): DVKVTQSSRYLVKRTGEKVFLECVQDMDHENMFWYRQDPGLGLRLIYFSYDVKMKEKGDIPEGYSVSREKKERFSLILESASTNQTSMYLCASRLQGGGYEQYFGPGTRLTVT.

The chain recombines TRBV5-1 with TRBJ1-3; D perhaps matches TRBD1 (5 bases). The CDR3 is made up of 15 amino acids. The V end was cut by 2 bases, the J end by 3 bases, with 12 bases between. Looked up from germline, CDR1 is SGHRS and CDR2 is YFSETQ. CDR3 coding DNA: TGCGCCAGCAGCTTCCAGGGAGGTGGTGGAAACACCATATATTTT. It codes for CASSFQGGGGNTIYF.